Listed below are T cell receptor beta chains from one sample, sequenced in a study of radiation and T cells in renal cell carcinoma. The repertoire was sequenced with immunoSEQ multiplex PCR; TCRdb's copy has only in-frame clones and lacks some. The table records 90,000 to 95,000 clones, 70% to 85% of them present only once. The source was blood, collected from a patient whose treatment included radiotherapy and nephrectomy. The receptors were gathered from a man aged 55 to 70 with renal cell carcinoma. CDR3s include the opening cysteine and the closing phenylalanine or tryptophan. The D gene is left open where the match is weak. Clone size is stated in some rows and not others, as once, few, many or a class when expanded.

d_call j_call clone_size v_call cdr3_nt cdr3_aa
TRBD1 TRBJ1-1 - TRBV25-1 TGTGCCAGCAGTGAATCTGGGGGACAGGGAGGCAGGAGCACTGAAGCTTTCTTT CASSESGGQGGRSTEAFF
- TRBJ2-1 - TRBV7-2 TGTGCCAGCAGCTTAGTTCGCGATTTCTACAATGAGCAGTTCTTC CASSLVRDFYNEQFF
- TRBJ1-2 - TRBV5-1 TGCGCCAGCAGCTTGCGAGCTCTAGGGGCGAGTGGCTACACCTTC CASSLRALGASGYTF
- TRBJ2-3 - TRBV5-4 TGTGCCAGCAGCTTGGCCTTTGGTAGCCTACTCACAGATACGCAGTATTTT CASSLAFGSLLTDTQYF
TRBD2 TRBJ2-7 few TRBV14 TGTGCCAGCAGCTCCCAGCGGGAGGGCTCCTACGAGCAGTACTTC CASSSQREGSYEQYF
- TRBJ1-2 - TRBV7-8 TGTGCCAGCAGCTCCTTAAGCCCGGGCGCTATAGGTGGCTACACCTTC CASSSLSPGAIGGYTF
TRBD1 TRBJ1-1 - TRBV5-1 TGCGCCAGCAGCAACCAAATCGACAGGGGATTAGAAGCTTTCTTT CASSNQIDRGLEAFF
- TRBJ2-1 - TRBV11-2 TGTGCCAGCAGCTTAGTTCCACCGCCTAGCGTATACAATGAGCAGTTCTTC CASSLVPPPSVYNEQFF
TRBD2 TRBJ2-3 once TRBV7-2 TGTGCCAGCAGCCGATCTAGCGGGAGGTCAGCAGATACGCAGTATTTT CASSRSSGRSADTQYF
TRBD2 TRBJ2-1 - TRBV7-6 TGTGCCAGCAGCTTTTTGACTAGCGGGAGGGTAAATGAGCAGTTCTTC CASSFLTSGRVNEQFF
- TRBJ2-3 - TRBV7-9 TGTGCCAGCAGCCCCCCTTGGCGGCAAGGCACAGATACGCAGTATTTT CASSPPWRQGTDTQYF
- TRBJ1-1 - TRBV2 TGTGCCAGCAGTGAGAGGGGACTCCGGAGCACTGAAGCTTTCTTT CASSERGLRSTEAFF
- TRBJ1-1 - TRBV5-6 TGTGCCAGCAGCTTTGTTGGCCGGGGGGAGAACACTGAAGCTTTCTTT CASSFVGRGENTEAFF
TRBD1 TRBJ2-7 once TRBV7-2 TGTGCCAGCAGCTTTGGGACAGGGGCTCACGAGCAGTACTTC CASSFGTGAHEQYF
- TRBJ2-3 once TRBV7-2 TGTGCCAGCAGCTCCCTTGGGCCAGATACGCAGTATTTT CASSSLGPDTQYF
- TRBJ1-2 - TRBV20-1 TGCAGTGCTAGTAGATATGGCTACACCTTC CSASRYGYTF
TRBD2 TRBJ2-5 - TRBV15 TGTGCCACCCGGGCGGGAGGTGGAGAGACCCAGTACTTC CATRAGGGETQYF
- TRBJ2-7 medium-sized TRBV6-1 TGTGCCAGCAGGCTAGAAGTTCCCTCAACCGAGCAGTACTTC CASRLEVPSTEQYF
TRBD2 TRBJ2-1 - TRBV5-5 TGTGCCAGCAGCTTGGGACCGGGAGGCGACTACAATGAGCAGTTCTTC CASSLGPGGDYNEQFF
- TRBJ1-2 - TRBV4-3 TGCGCCAGCAGCCAAGATGGGTCAGGCACCAACTATGGCTACACCTTC CASSQDGSGTNYGYTF
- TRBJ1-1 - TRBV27 TGTGCCAGCAGTTTATGGAGTTCTATGGGCAGTGAAGCTTTCTTT CASSLWSSMGSEAFF
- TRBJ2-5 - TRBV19 TGTGCCAGTAGTACGGACGTGGGCAGGGAGCAGTACTTC CASSTDVGREQYF
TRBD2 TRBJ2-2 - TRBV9 TGTGCCAGCAGCGTCGGACTAGCGGGAGGGCTCGGGACCGGGGAGCTGTTTTTT CASSVGLAGGLGTGELFF
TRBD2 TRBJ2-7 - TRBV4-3 TGCGCCAGCAGCCAAGTGGCTAGCGGGGACTACGAGCAGTACTTC CASSQVASGDYEQYF
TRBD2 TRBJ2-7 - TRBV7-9 TGTGCCAGCAGTCCTCCGACTAGCGGGACCTCCTACGAGCAGTACTTC CASSPPTSGTSYEQYF
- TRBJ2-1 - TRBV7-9 TGTGCCAGCAGAAGCGGTTGGGACAATGAGCAGTTCTTC CASRSGWDNEQFF
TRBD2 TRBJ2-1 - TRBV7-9 TGTGCCAGCAGGATCCTCCTAGCGGGCCACAATGAGCAGTTCTTC CASRILLAGHNEQFF
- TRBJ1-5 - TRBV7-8 TGTGCCAGCAGCTTATACAACAGGGTTCGTCAGCCCCAGCATTTT CASSLYNRVRQPQHF
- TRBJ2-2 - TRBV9 TGTGCCAGCAGCCTGGGCTCGGACGGGGAGCTGTTTTTT CASSLGSDGELFF
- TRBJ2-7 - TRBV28 TGTGCCAGCAGTTTATTAGGACGTACCCGGGGGCAGTACTTC CASSLLGRTRGQYF
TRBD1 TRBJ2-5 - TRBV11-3 TGTGCCAGCAGCAGGGGGCGAGGGACCCAGTACTTC CASSRGRGTQYF
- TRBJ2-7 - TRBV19 TGTGCCAGTAGTATATCCGGACGGAACTACGAGCAGTACTTC CASSISGRNYEQYF
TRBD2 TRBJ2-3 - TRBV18 TGTGCCAGCTCACCGCTAGCGGGAGATGTCGGAGATACGCAGTATTTT CASSPLAGDVGDTQYF
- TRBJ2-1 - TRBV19 TGTGCCAGCTCCCCAGGGAACAATGAGCAGTTCTTC CASSPGNNEQFF
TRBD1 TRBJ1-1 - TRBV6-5 TGTGCCAGCAGCCCCTCGGGACAGGGGGCGACTGAAGCTTTCTTT CASSPSGQGATEAFF
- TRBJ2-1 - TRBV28 TGTGCCAGCAGTGTCCCCCTAGAGAACATATACAATGAGCAGTTCTTC CASSVPLENIYNEQFF
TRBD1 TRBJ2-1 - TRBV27 TGTGCCAGCAATCTGGGCTATGACAGGGGGAACAATGAGCAGTTCTTC CASNLGYDRGNNEQFF
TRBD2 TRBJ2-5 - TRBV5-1 TGCGCCAGCAGCTTCCGTGCGGGAGGGGGGGAGACCCAGTACTTC CASSFRAGGGETQYF
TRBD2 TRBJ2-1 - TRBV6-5 TGTGCCAGCAGTCAACCTTCTAGCGGGAAGGCGTTCTTC CASSQPSSGKAFF
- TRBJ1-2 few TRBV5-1 TGCGCCAGCAGCCCGGACGGAGGACGCGGCTACACCTTC CASSPDGGRGYTF
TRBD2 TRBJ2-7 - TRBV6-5 TGTGCCAGCAGTTATCGCGGGGGCTCCTACGAGCAGTACTTC CASSYRGGSYEQYF
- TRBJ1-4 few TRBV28 TGTGCCAGCAGCCGACCAGATGAAAAACTGTTTTTT CASSRPDEKLFF
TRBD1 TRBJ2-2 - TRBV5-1 TGCGCCTCCGACAGGGGGGTCACCGGGGAGCTGTTTTTT CASDRGVTGELFF
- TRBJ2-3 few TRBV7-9 TGTGCCAGCAGCACACGGTCCTTCGCTAGCACAGATACGCAGTATTTT CASSTRSFASTDTQYF
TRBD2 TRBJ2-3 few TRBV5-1 TGCGCCAGCAGCTCACTACTAGCGGGAGCGGATACGCAGTATTTT CASSSLLAGADTQYF